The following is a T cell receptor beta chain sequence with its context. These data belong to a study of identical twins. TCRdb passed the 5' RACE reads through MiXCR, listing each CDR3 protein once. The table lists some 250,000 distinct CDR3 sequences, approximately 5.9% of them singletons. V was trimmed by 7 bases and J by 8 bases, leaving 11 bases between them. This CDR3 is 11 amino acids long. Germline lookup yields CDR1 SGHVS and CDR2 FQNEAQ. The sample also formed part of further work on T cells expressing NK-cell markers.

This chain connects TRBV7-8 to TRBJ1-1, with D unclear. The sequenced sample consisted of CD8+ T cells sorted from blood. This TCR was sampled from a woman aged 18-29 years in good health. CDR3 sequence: CASIERSEAFF. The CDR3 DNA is TGTGCCAGCATCGAAAGGTCAGAAGCTTTCTTT.